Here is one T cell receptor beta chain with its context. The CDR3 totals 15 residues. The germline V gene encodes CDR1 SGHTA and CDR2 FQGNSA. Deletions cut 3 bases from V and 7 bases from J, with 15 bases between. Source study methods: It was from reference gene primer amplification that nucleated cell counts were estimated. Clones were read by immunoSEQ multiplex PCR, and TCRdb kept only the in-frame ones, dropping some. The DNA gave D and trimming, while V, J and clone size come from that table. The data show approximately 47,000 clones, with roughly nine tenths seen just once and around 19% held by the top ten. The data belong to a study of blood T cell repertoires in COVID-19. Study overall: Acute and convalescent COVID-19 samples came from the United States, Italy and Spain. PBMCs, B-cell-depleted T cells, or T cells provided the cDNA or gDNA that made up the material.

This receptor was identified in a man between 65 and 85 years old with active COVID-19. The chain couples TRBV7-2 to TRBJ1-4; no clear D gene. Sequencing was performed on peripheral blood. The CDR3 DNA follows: TGTGCCAGCAGCTTCCAATCGAGGATGGGTGAAAAACTGTTTTTT. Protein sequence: CASSFQSRMGEKLFF. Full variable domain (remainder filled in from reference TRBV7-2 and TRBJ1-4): GAGVSQSPSNKVTEKGKDVELRCDPISGHTALYWYRQSLGQGLEFLIYFQGNSAPDKSGLPSDRFSAERTGGSVSTLTIQRTQQEDSAVYLCASSFQSRMGEKLFFGSGTQLSVL.